The rows below give T cell receptor beta chains drawn from one sample of a study of cytomegalovirus exposure and HLA in healthy donors. Repertoires were generated with immunoSEQ multiplex PCR, while TCRdb's copy carries only in-frame clones and drops some. The sample includes 150,000 to 200,000 clones, roughly four fifths seen only once; the top ten take about 1.5%. What was sequenced was PBMCs. All receptors come from a man aged 18-30 years in good health and CMV-seronegative. Each CDR3 is given with its conserved first and last residue. D genes are given only for firm matches. A clone size is listed for some rows: how often the clone was seen (once, few, many), or a class if it is expanded.

clone_size,d_call,v_call,j_call,cdr3_nt,cdr3_aa
-,-,TRBV2,TRBJ2-1,TGTGCCAGCAGCGCGGGCAGTGTCTACAATGAGCAGTTCTTC,CASSAGSVYNEQFF
-,TRBD2,TRBV4-1,TRBJ2-3,TGCGCCAATCACAAGAATTCCGGGGGGGGTCGGTCAGATACGCAGTATTTT,CANHKNSGGGRSDTQYF
few,TRBD2,TRBV6-5,TRBJ2-5,TGTGCCAGCAGGGGACTAGCGTCAGAGACCCAGTACTTC,CASRGLASETQYF
-,-,TRBV27,TRBJ2-1,TGTGCCAGCAGTTTGGGTAGCGGCTACAATGAGCAGTTCTTC,CASSLGSGYNEQFF
few,-,TRBV20-1,TRBJ2-1,TGCAGTGGAATCGGGGTTGAGCAGTTCTTC,CSGIGVEQFF
-,-,TRBV5-1,TRBJ2-1,TGCGCCAGCAGCTTGGCCAGGGTACCGAATGAGCAGTTCTTC,CASSLARVPNEQFF
-,-,TRBV28,TRBJ2-7,TGTGCCAGCGCAGGGAACTCCTACGAGCAGTACTTC,CASAGNSYEQYF
once,TRBD1,TRBV9,TRBJ2-4,TGTGCCAGCAGCGACCGGGACAGGGCGGTCGGAAACATTCAGTACTTC,CASSDRDRAVGNIQYF
-,TRBD1,TRBV5-4,TRBJ2-1,TGTGCCAGCAGCCATCGGGACAGGGGATACAATGAGCAGTTCTTC,CASSHRDRGYNEQFF
few,TRBD2,TRBV9,TRBJ2-2,TGTGCCAGCAGCGTAGTAAGCGGGGGGGACACCGGGGAGCTGTTTTTT,CASSVVSGGDTGELFF
-,-,TRBV9,TRBJ1-1,TGTGCCAGCAGCCGAGCGGGGAACACTGAAGCTTTCTTT,CASSRAGNTEAFF
-,TRBD1,TRBV19,TRBJ1-2,TGTGCCAGTAAAGACAGGGGAAACTATGGCTACACCTTC,CASKDRGNYGYTF
-,-,TRBV7-2,TRBJ2-1,TGTGCCAGCAGCCGAAGCGACAATGAGCAGTTCTTC,CASSRSDNEQFF
-,TRBD2,TRBV5-1,TRBJ2-3,TGCGCCAGCAGCTTGGCCGGGGGACTAGCGGGAGTAAACCCAGATACGCAGTATTTT,CASSLAGGLAGVNPDTQYF
-,TRBD2,TRBV2,TRBJ2-3,TGTGCCAGCACGAGGACTAGCGAGACAGATACGCAGTATTTT,CASTRTSETDTQYF
-,-,TRBV5-1,TRBJ2-3,TGCGCCAGCAGCCCGCGAGGAGGGAGTAGCACAGATACGCAGTATTTT,CASSPRGGSSTDTQYF
-,-,TRBV5-1,TRBJ2-7,TGCGCCAGCAGCTTGGAAACAGGAAGGGACGAGCAGTACTTC,CASSLETGRDEQYF
-,TRBD1,TRBV6-1,TRBJ1-6,TGTGCCAGCAGTGAGGCCCCTGGGACAGGGGCCCTCAAATTACGTTCACCCCTCCACTTT,CASSEAPGTGALKLRSPLHF
-,TRBD1,TRBV5-4,TRBJ2-2,TGTGCCAGCAGTCGCGCCGTTTGGGACAGGGGTCGGAACACCGGGGAGCTGTTTTTT,CASSRAVWDRGRNTGELFF
-,TRBD2,TRBV28,TRBJ2-7,TGTGCCAGCAGTTTCACGGGGAGGGGGCAGTACTTC,CASSFTGRGQYF
once,TRBD1,TRBV19,TRBJ1-2,TGTGCCAGTAGTATAGAGCACAGGGGGCACGGCTACACCTTC,CASSIEHRGHGYTF
-,TRBD2,TRBV9,TRBJ2-7,TGTGCCAGCAGCTCCCGAAGGGAGGGGCCCGGGTCGGGCTACGAGCAGTACTTC,CASSSRREGPGSGYEQYF
-,-,TRBV25-1,TRBJ2-1,TGTGCCAGCAGCAGACAGGACACCTACAATGAGCAGTTCTTC,CASSRQDTYNEQFF
few,-,TRBV7-3,TRBJ2-7,TGTGCCAGCAGCTTGGGGGGTGAGGAGCAGTACTTC,CASSLGGEEQYF
once,TRBD1,TRBV9,TRBJ1-1,TGTGCCAGCAGCCCGTCGGGACAGGGGCTCACTGAAGCTTTCTTT,CASSPSGQGLTEAFF
-,-,TRBV2,TRBJ1-1,TGTGCCAGCCGCCCGAGTTTCTTT,CASRPSFF
-,TRBD1,TRBV7-8,TRBJ1-2,TGTGCCAGCAGCCCCAGACAGGGAGGCCCACCTTTGAACTATGGCTACACCTTC,CASSPRQGGPPLNYGYTF
once,-,TRBV5-1,TRBJ2-2,TGCGCCAGCAGCTTTTCCGGTGGGGCTAACACCGGGGAGCTGTTTTTT,CASSFSGGANTGELFF
-,-,TRBV29-1,TRBJ1-1,TGCAGCGCCCCCGTGGATTCGGAGGCTTTCTTT,CSAPVDSEAFF
-,-,TRBV28,TRBJ1-6,TGTGCCAGCAGTCCCGGGTCCGTGCAATCACCCCTCCACTTT,CASSPGSVQSPLHF
-,TRBD1,TRBV2,TRBJ2-3,TGTGCCAGCAGTGGGAAAATGACAGGGGAGGATACGCAGTATTTT,CASSGKMTGEDTQYF
-,-,TRBV7-9,TRBJ1-4,TGTGCCAGCAGCTTAGATGGAGGGAGGAATGAAAAACTGTTTTTT,CASSLDGGRNEKLFF
-,-,TRBV28,TRBJ1-1,TGTGCCAGCAGTCCCGTCGGGGGAGGGGGAAACACTGAAGCTTTCTTT,CASSPVGGGGNTEAFF
-,-,TRBV11-2,TRBJ2-5,TGTGCCAGCAGCTCGGTTTCTCGGCGGGAGACCCAGTACTTC,CASSSVSRRETQYF
once,-,TRBV5-5,TRBJ2-5,TGTGCCAGCAGCTTGCCGGGGAAAGAGACCCAGTACTTC,CASSLPGKETQYF
once,TRBD1,TRBV19,TRBJ2-7,TGTGCCAGTAGTACCGGGACAGGGGGCGGCGACGAGCAGTACTTC,CASSTGTGGGDEQYF
few,TRBD1,TRBV6-1,TRBJ1-5,TGTGCCAGCAGTGAAGCGCTTCTAGGACAGGGACTACATTACAGCAATCAGCCCCAGCATTTT,CASSEALLGQGLHYSNQPQHF
-,TRBD2,TRBV6-6,TRBJ2-7,TGTGCCAGCACTAGCGGGAGCGGCGAGCAGTACTTC,CASTSGSGEQYF
-,-,TRBV28,TRBJ2-7,TGTGCCAGCCAGGCCCCTACTAGCTTCGTTGCCGAGCAGTACTTC,CASQAPTSFVAEQYF
-,-,TRBV2,TRBJ1-2,TGTGCCAGCAGTTCGCAGGCTAACTATGGCTACACCTTC,CASSSQANYGYTF
-,TRBD1,TRBV7-3,TRBJ1-1,TGTGCCAGCAGCCAGGGAACAGGGGGGACTGAAGCTTTCTTT,CASSQGTGGTEAFF
-,-,TRBV10-3,TRBJ1-6,TGTGCCATCAGTGAGCCGACCAAACTAAATACCCTCCACTTT,CAISEPTKLNTLHF
-,-,TRBV28,TRBJ2-3,TGTGCCAGCAGTTTAGTAGAGGCAGATACGCAGTATTTT,CASSLVEADTQYF
few,TRBD2,TRBV10-3,TRBJ2-2,TGTGCCATCAGTCGTAAGCGGGAGGGCGAAACCGGGGAGCTGTTTTTT,CAISRKREGETGELFF
-,-,TRBV11-2,TRBJ2-5,TGTGCCAGCAGCTTGGGCCTCAGGGATAACCAGGAGACCCAGTACTTC,CASSLGLRDNQETQYF
-,TRBD1,TRBV5-4,TRBJ1-2,TGTGCCAGCAGTATCCAGGGGGCGGGTGACTATGGCTACACCTTC,CASSIQGAGDYGYTF
-,-,TRBV13,TRBJ1-1,TGTGCCAGCACCAGGGGAGGGCCTAACACTGAAGCTTTCTTT,CASTRGGPNTEAFF
-,TRBD1,TRBV28,TRBJ1-2,TGTGCCAGCAGGAACGGGGGGACAGGGGCCTATGGCTACACCTTC,CASRNGGTGAYGYTF
-,TRBD2,TRBV27,TRBJ2-7,TGTGCCAGCAGTCCCTCCCCGGTAAGCGGGAGGGCAAAGTACGAGCAGTACTTC,CASSPSPVSGRAKYEQYF
-,-,TRBV30,TRBJ1-5,TGTGCCTCCTCAGGGGTCAGCAATCAGCCCCAGCATTTT,CASSGVSNQPQHF
-,-,TRBV5-1,TRBJ1-1,TGCGCCAGCAGCGTACAGGGCCAGAACACTGAAGCTTTCTTT,CASSVQGQNTEAFF
-,-,TRBV29-1,TRBJ1-4,TGCAGCGTCCGCAGGGGAAGGGGTGAAAAACTGTTTTTT,CSVRRGRGEKLFF
-,TRBD1,TRBV5-8,TRBJ2-7,TGTGCCAGCAGCTCACGCCGGACAGGGCTCTACGAGCAGTACTTC,CASSSRRTGLYEQYF
-,-,TRBV19,TRBJ1-2,TGTGCCAGTAGTATAGATTACTCCAACTATGGCTACACCTTC,CASSIDYSNYGYTF
-,TRBD1,TRBV28,TRBJ1-5,TGTGCCAGCAGTCTCACAGGGGGGAATCAGCCCCAGCATTTT,CASSLTGGNQPQHF